Shown below are 17 T cell receptor beta chains from a single sample sequenced in a study of cytomegalovirus exposure and HLA in healthy donors. The PCR had 60 Vbeta and 13 Jbeta primers. Libraries were prepared by immunoSEQ multiplex PCR; TCRdb keeps only in-frame clonotypes and omits some of them. The table records about 90,000 clones, roughly three fifths of them present only once. The sequencing sample was made of PBMCs. These receptors were obtained from a man aged 30 to 45 in good health and CMV-seronegative.

V is TRBV7-9 and J is TRBJ2-7; unclear D gene. The CDR3 is 14 residues long. The V end lost 3 bases, the J end lost 5 bases, and 14 bases lay between the germline ends. Germline values: CDR1 SEHNR, CDR2 FQNEAQ (reference sequence). CDR3 in DNA: TGTGCCAGCAGCTTGACAATCTTCCACCACGAGCAGTACTTC. Encoded protein: CASSLTIFHHEQYF.

This clone was seen only a few times. The V gene is TRBV27, the J gene TRBJ2-7; a possible D gene is TRBD1 (6 bases). There are 17 residues in the CDR3. Germline V gene data show CDR1 as MNHEY and CDR2 as SMNVEV (reference sequence). Trimming removed 0 bases from V and 2 bases from J, with 17 bases in between. CDR3 nucleotide sequence: TGTGCCAGCAGTTTATCCCACGACAGGACGGGGACCTACGAGCAGTACTTC. Its translation: CASSLSHDRTGTYEQYF.

The chain has TRBV10-3 and TRBJ2-3; D is perhaps TRBD2 (6 bases). V was cut by 11 bases and J by 1 base, with 10 bases left in between. The CDR3 runs 12 residues. The germline CDR1 and CDR2 sequences are ENHRY and SYGVKD. CDR3 residues: CAVREGTDTQYF. Here the CDR3 DNA reads TGTGCCGTGAGGGAGGGCACAGATACGCAGTATTTT.

This rearrangement joins TRBV5-1 to TRBJ1-1; D is perhaps TRBD1 (5 bases). The germline V and J ends were trimmed by 0 bases and 1 base, with 10 bases remaining between them. This CDR3 has 15 amino acids. Germline V CDR1 and CDR2: SGHRS, YFSETQ. The CDR3 coding sequence is TGCGCCAGCAGCTTGGGGGAGGGGCCGAACACTGAAGCTTTCTTT. As protein: CASSLGEGPNTEAFF.

The V gene is TRBV2, the J gene TRBJ2-2; 8 positions agree with TRBD1. The CDR3 is 15 amino acids. With 6 bases clipped from V and 0 bases from J, the junction kept 3 bases outside the gene matches. The V gene's germline CDR1 is SNHLY and CDR2 FYNNEI. CDR3 nucleotide sequence: TGTGCCAGCAGCAGGGACAGGACGAACACCGGGGAGCTGTTTTTT. Residues: CASSRDRTNTGELFF.

V and J are TRBV13 and TRBJ1-4; 10 nucleotides line up with TRBD1. Unmatched junction bases numbered 2, after V lost 0 bases and J lost 7 bases. CDR3 length: 15 amino acids. Germline CDR1 PRHDT, CDR2 FYEKMQ (reference sequence). Written as DNA, the CDR3 is TGTGCCAGCAGCTTAGGACGGGACAGGGGTGAAAAACTGTTTTTT. Its protein product is CASSLGRDRGEKLFF. Full variable domain (remainder filled in from reference TRBV13 and TRBJ1-4): AAGVIQSPRHLIKEKRETATLKCYPIPRHDTVYWYQQGPGQDPQFLISFYEKMQSDKGSIPDRFSAQQFSDYHSELNMSSLELGDSALYFCASSLGRDRGEKLFFGSGTQLSVL.

This chain connects TRBV15 to TRBJ2-3, with 7 bases lining up with TRBD2. CDR3 length: 17 amino acids. Germline CDR1 LNHNV, CDR2 YYDKDF (reference sequence). The J segment lost 5 bases and the V segment lost 5 bases, leaving 16 bases of the junction unmatched. CDR3 amino acids: CATSGGWREWGLDTQYF. CDR3 DNA: TGTGCCACCAGCGGCGGGTGGCGGGAGTGGGGACTAGATACGCAGTATTTT.

The chain uses TRBV6-1 and TRBJ2-5; a weak D match, TRBD1 (5 bases). The better agreement between TRBJ2-7 and the DNA end casts doubt on the J call. Germline V gives CDR1 MNHNS, CDR2 SASEGT. This CDR3 contains 14 residues. The CDR3 sequence is CASSEAGRVYEQYF. Here the CDR3 DNA reads TGTGCCAGCAGTGAAGCGGGCAGGGTGTACGAGCAGTACTTC.

This chain links TRBV10-3 with TRBJ2-5; 9 positions match TRBD2. Germline CDR1 reads ENHRY; CDR2 reads SYGVKD. The CDR3 length is 16 residues. With V trimmed by 0 bases and J by 3 bases, 5 bases remained unmatched. CDR3 residues: CAISESSPSGKETQYF. Written as DNA, the CDR3 is TGTGCCATCAGTGAGTCGTCGCCTAGCGGGAAAGAGACCCAGTACTTC.

The chain has TRBV6-5 and TRBJ2-4; 9 nucleotides agree with TRBD1. Germline CDR1 is MNHEY and CDR2 is SVGAGI. This CDR3 comprises 14 residues. V was clipped by 4 bases and J by 7 bases; unmatched bases: 5. CDR3 sequence: CASSSWTGENIQYF. The DNA for the CDR3 is TGTGCCAGCAGTTCATGGACAGGGGAGAACATTCAGTACTTC.

With respect to this clone: This sample includes further DNA sequences coding for the same CDR3. The chain has TRBV6-5 and TRBJ2-7; D remains unclear. Germline values: CDR1 MNHEY, CDR2 SVGAGI. The CDR3 is 13 amino acids. Trimming left V 2 bases short and J 0 bases short, with 5 bases between. DNA for the CDR3: TGTGCCAGCAGTTACCCGGGCTCCTACGAGCAGTACTTC. This gives the protein CASSYPGSYEQYF.

This clone was counted between two and nine times. The chain uses TRBV10-3 and TRBJ2-6; 7 nucleotides line up with TRBD1. The germline CDR1 and CDR2 sequences are ENHRY and SYGVKD. V lost 6 bases to trimming and J lost 1 base; unmatched junction nucleotides: 3. This CDR3 comprises 15 residues. CDR3 protein: CAIRAQGSGANVLTF. CDR3 DNA sequence: TGTGCCATCAGGGCACAGGGGTCTGGGGCCAACGTCCTGACTTTC.

This clone was counted only a few times. The same CDR3 can be traced to other DNA sequences in this sample. The chain couples TRBV7-9 to TRBJ2-2; weak D call: TRBD1 (6 bases). Trimming left V 2 bases short and J 2 bases short, with 12 bases between. Looked up from germline, CDR1 is SEHNR and CDR2 is FQNEAQ (reference sequence). This CDR3 comprises 16 residues. This chain's CDR3 is CASSLRSGANTGELFF. The CDR3 DNA is TGTGCCAGCAGCTTAAGGTCAGGGGCCAACACCGGGGAGCTGTTTTTT.

The rearrangement uses TRBV6-5 and TRBJ1-1, with TRBD1 as a possible D gene (5 bases). The V gene lost 0 bases and the J gene lost 3 bases, with 5 bases spanning the gap. Germline V lookup: CDR1 MNHEY, CDR2 SVGAGI. The CDR3 extends over 13 amino acids. In DNA, the CDR3 is TGTGCCAGCAGTTACTCGGGGCACACTGAAGCTTTCTTT. This encodes CASSYSGHTEAFF.

The chain combines TRBV28 with TRBJ1-2, with 7 bases lining up with TRBD1. V dropped 7 bases and J dropped 0; count of bases not matched to a gene: 5. The CDR3 totals 14 residues. Germline V gives CDR1 MDHEN, CDR2 SYDVKM. The CDR3 protein is CASTLGTANYGYTF. CDR3 DNA sequence: TGTGCCAGCACCTTGGGGACAGCTAACTATGGCTACACCTTC.

The chain carries TRBV7-9 and TRBJ1-5; a possible D gene is TRBD1 (5 bases). Trimming took off 2 bases at V and 5 bases at J, with 10 bases between the two ends. The CDR3 covers 14 residues. Germline values: CDR1 SEHNR, CDR2 FQNEAQ (reference sequence). The CDR3 is CASSLWGRDQPQHF. The CDR3 DNA follows: TGTGCCAGCAGCTTATGGGGGAGGGATCAGCCCCAGCATTTT.

The chain uses TRBV4-2 and TRBJ2-6; D might be TRBD1 (5 bases). V lost 0 bases, J lost 4 bases, and 19 bases lay in between. Germline lookup yields CDR1 LGHNA and CDR2 YNFKEQ. This CDR3 has 19 residues. The CDR3 here is CASSQDGSGIFAGANVLTF. CDR3 in DNA: TGTGCCAGCAGCCAAGATGGTTCAGGGATCTTTGCCGGGGCCAACGTCCTGACTTTC.